Below, 9 T cell receptor beta chains from the same sample are listed, as sequenced in a study of blood T cells in healthy people across ages. A sample-barcoded 5' primer and a J-beta primer mix were used in a second PCR of roughly 6 to 11 cycles. TCRdb passed the 5' RACE reads through MiXCR, listing each CDR3 protein once. The repertoire holds roughly 1,800,000 distinct CDR3 sequences, with around half as singletons. The sample consisted of blood. Every receptor here comes from a woman between 40 and 55 years old in good health.

As to this clonotype: Its ends do not fully match the called genes, so a read error is possible. The chain joins TRBV4-1 to TRBJ2-3; TRBD1 might be the D (5 bases). Germline V CDR1 and CDR2: MGHRA, YSYEKL. There are 14 residues in the CDR3. For the CDR3, the DNA is TGCGCCAGCAGACAAGAGCTCAGGGTAGATACGCAGTATTTT. This encodes CASRQELRVDTQYF.

This clonotype occurred once. The V gene is TRBV11-1, the J gene TRBJ2-7; 9 bases fit TRBD2. The J call may be incorrect, as the DNA end agrees better with TRBJ2-5. The CDR3 spans 16 residues. CDR1 is SGHAT, CDR2 FQDESV, per germline (reference sequence). CDR3 nucleotide sequence: TGTGCCAGCAGCATTAGCGGGGGCGAGGAACAAGAGACCCAGTACTTC. This encodes CASSISGGEEQETQYF.

Points on this clonotype: The germline gene is not matched at one end of the junction; a read error may be the cause. The CDR3 DNA sequence: TGCGCCAGTACCTCCAAGGGGAAAGAGACCCAGTACTTC. This gives the protein CASTSKGKETQYF. The chain carries TRBV19 and TRBJ2-5; maybe TRBD1 (5 bases). CDR3 length equals 13 residues. CDR1 LNHDA and CDR2 SQIVND come from the germline V gene (reference sequence).

The rearrangement joins TRBV12-3 or TRBV12-4 to TRBJ1-2; D gene uncertain. V shed 2 bases and J shed 0 bases, with 10 bases lying between them. The CDR3 sequence is 15 residues long. This chain's CDR3 is CASSLRRTANYGYTF. The CDR3 coding sequence is TGTGCCAGCAGTTTACGACGAACGGCTAACTATGGCTACACCTTC.

The gene calls are TRBV6-1 and TRBJ2-7, with D possibly called TRBD1 or TRBD2 (5 bases each). The length of the CDR3 is 14 residues. Germline V gives CDR1 MNHNS, CDR2 SASEGT. The V and J ends lost 6 bases and 0 bases respectively, with 12 bases between them. CDR3 residues: CASRGRTSSYEQYF. The CDR3 nucleotides read TGTGCCAGCAGGGGACGGACCAGCTCCTACGAGCAGTACTTC.

This clonotype was observed once. One junction end disagrees with the germline gene, perhaps due to a read error. The chain couples TRBV4-2 to TRBJ2-3, with D possibly being TRBD1 (5 bases). CDR1 is LGHNA, CDR2 YNFKEQ, per germline. The CDR3 spans 14 residues. The CDR3 loop reads CAGSLQERGDTQYF. In DNA, the CDR3 is TGTGCCGGCAGCCTCCAGGAAAGGGGAGATACGCAGTATTTT.

The V call is TRBV10-2, the J call TRBJ1-2; D gene unclear. There are 14 residues in the CDR3. Between the trimmed V and J ends, which lost 4 bases and 1 base, there was a span of 10 bases. Germline assignment: CDR1 WSHSY and CDR2 SAAADI. This CDR3 reads CASSVSGYNYGYTF. The DNA of the CDR3 is TGCGCCAGCAGTGTCTCGGGTTATAACTATGGCTACACCTTC.

The rearrangement uses TRBV2 and TRBJ2-7; D uncertain. The closer fit of TRBJ2-5 to the DNA end suggests the J call may be wrong. There are 13 residues in the CDR3. Germline assignment: CDR1 SNHLY and CDR2 FYNNEI. The CDR3 region has the DNA TGTGCCAGCAGTGACAACAGCGAGGAGACCCAGTACTTC. Translated, it gives CASSDNSEETQYF.

This clonotype was detected a few times. The chain recombines TRBV20-1 with TRBJ2-3; D not certain. Trimming took off 3 bases at V and 2 bases at J, with 15 bases between the two ends. Germline V gives CDR1 DFQATT, CDR2 SNEGSKA (reference sequence). The CDR3 runs to 15 residues. CDR3 amino acids: CSASNPTQDTDTQYF. In DNA form, the CDR3 reads TGCAGTGCTAGCAACCCAACCCAGGACACAGATACGCAGTATTTT.